This TCR beta chain was observed in a study of blood T cells in healthy people across ages. Trimming at V came to 3 bases and at J to 3 bases, leaving 6 bases not matched to a gene. In germline, CDR1 is KGHDR, CDR2 SFDVKD. The CDR3 has 17 amino acids. A second PCR, run for about 7 to 11 cycles, used a sample-barcoded 5' primer plus a J-beta primer mix. A single record per CDR3 protein comes from TCRdb applying MiXCR to the 5' RACE reads. The table lists 550,000 to 750,000 distinct CDR3 sequences, 20% to 25% of them singletons. This chain uses TRBV24-1 with TRBJ2-1; 11 bases agree with TRBD2. The specimen was blood. The sequence derives from a man in his 70s in good health. CDR3 region: CATSDGTSGEFYNEQFF. The DNA for the CDR3 is TGTGCCACCAGTGATGGGACTAGCGGAGAATTCTACAATGAGCAGTTCTTC.